These 10 T cell receptor beta chains share one sample of origin, sequenced in a study of graft-versus-host responses after intestinal transplantation. Clones were sequenced by immunoSEQ multiplex PCR, and TCRdb holds only the in-frame ones, with some missing. This sample carries about 21,000 clones, around three fifths of them seen once, and the ten largest clones take about 0.94%. The sample here was alloreactive CD4+ T cells from a mixed lymphocyte reaction culture, taken before intestinal transplant. Subset given: CFSE-low proliferating T cells sorted from roughly 6-day pre-transplant mixed lymphocyte reaction (GvH or HvG direction). The receptor source for this set is a human patient who received an intestinal transplant.

CDR3 sequence reads: CASSLDLAVHSYEQYF. The CDR3, as DNA: TGTGCCAGCAGCTTAGACCTAGCGGTACACTCCTACGAGCAGTACTTC. V is TRBV11-2 and J is TRBJ2-7; TRBD2 aligns across 7 bases. This CDR3 comprises 16 residues. The J segment lost 0 bases and the V segment lost 0 bases, leaving 5 bases of the junction unmatched. Germline V gene sequence: CDR1 SGHAT, CDR2 FQNNGV.

This chain joins TRBV19 and TRBJ2-7; TRBD1 matches 7 bases. The CDR3 extends over 15 amino acids. After removal of 5 bases from V and 0 bases from J, the junction contained 7 bases not matched to a gene. Germline V gives CDR1 LNHDA, CDR2 SQIVND (reference sequence). The CDR3 spells CASSPMGTVSYEQYF. The CDR3 bases are TGTGCCAGTAGTCCGATGGGGACAGTCTCCTACGAGCAGTACTTC. Looking up the rest from reference TRBV19 and TRBJ2-7 gives the full variable domain: DGGITQSPKYLFRKEGQNVTLSCEQNLNHDAMYWYRQDPGQGLRLIYYSQIVNDFQKGDIAEGYSVSREKKESFPLTVTSAQKNPTAFYLCASSPMGTVSYEQYFGPGTRLTVT.

V is TRBV5-1 and J is TRBJ1-2; weak D call: TRBD1 (6 bases). V was trimmed by 4 bases and J by 8 bases, leaving 15 bases between them. The CDR3 covers 13 residues. CDR1 and CDR2 (germline): SGHRS, YFSETQ. The chain's CDR3 is CASSVGAGTGYTF. CDR3 sequence (DNA): TGCGCCAGCAGCGTGGGGGCAGGAACCGGCTACACCTTC.

The gene calls are TRBV28 and TRBJ2-3; TRBD2 aligns across 8 bases. From germline, CDR1 is MDHEN and CDR2 SYDVKM. The V gene end was trimmed by 1 base and the J gene end by 3 bases; junction bases not matched to a gene: 3. This CDR3 comprises 15 residues. CDR3 in DNA: TGTGCCAGCAGTTTATCTAGCGGGTATACAGATACGCAGTATTTT. This sequence encodes CASSLSSGYTDTQYF. The complete variable domain, with remaining parts taken from reference TRBV28 and TRBJ2-3, reads DVKVTQSSRYLVKRTGEKVFLECVQDMDHENMFWYRQDPGLGLRLIYFSYDVKMKEKGDIPEGYSVSREKKERFSLILESASTNQTSMYLCASSLSSGYTDTQYFGPGTRLTVL.

There are a few counts of this clone. The chain recombines TRBV10-3 with TRBJ2-1; 9 nucleotides agree with TRBD2. V shed 4 bases and J 9 bases; nucleotides not matched to a gene: 16. Germline lookup yields CDR1 ENHRY and CDR2 SYGVKD. The CDR3 extends over 17 amino acids. The CDR3 protein is CAISARRGGGMVGEQFF. The CDR3 DNA is TGTGCCATCAGTGCCCGGCGGGGGGGCGGGATGGTTGGTGAGCAGTTCTTC.

This clone showed up just a few times. The chain combines TRBV13 with TRBJ1-4; D perhaps matches TRBD1 (5 bases). Trimming shortened V by 6 bases and J by 8 bases, and 16 bases separated the two germline ends. From germline, CDR1 is PRHDT and CDR2 FYEKMQ (reference sequence). This CDR3 has 14 amino acids. The CDR3, as DNA: TGTGCCAGCAGTTTCCTAGGGGTAGAGGAAAAACTGTTTTTT. Encoded protein: CASSFLGVEEKLFF.

The J gene is TRBJ2-3, the V gene TRBV5-4; 12 bases agree with TRBD2. Trimming removed 4 bases from V and 6 bases from J; junction bases left unmatched: 9. The length of the CDR3 is 16 residues. Germline CDR1 SGHNT, CDR2 YYREEE (reference sequence). CDR3 nucleotides: TGTGCCAGCAGCCGGGACGGGACTAGCGGGTCGGATACGCAGTATTTT. It is translated as CASSRDGTSGSDTQYF. The full variable domain, completed using reference TRBV5-4 and TRBJ2-3, is ETGVTQSPTHLIKTRGQQVTLRCSSQSGHNTVSWYQQALGQGPQFIFQYYREEENGRGNFPPRFSGLQFPNYSSELNVNALELDDSALYLCASSRDGTSGSDTQYFGPGTRLTVL.

This clone was observed a handful of times. The chain is built from TRBV5-5 and TRBJ1-6; 8 nucleotides align to TRBD1. The trim removed 0 bases at V and 9 bases at J, leaving 2 bases unmatched. This CDR3 has 14 amino acids. From germline, CDR1 is SGHKS and CDR2 YYEKEE (reference sequence). The CDR3 protein is CASSLGQGSSPLHF. DNA of the CDR3: TGTGCCAGCAGCTTGGGACAGGGGTCTTCACCCCTCCACTTT.

V usage is TRBV6-6 and J usage is TRBJ2-7, with a weak D call TRBD2 (5 bases). V was pared by 8 bases and J by 3 bases, with 11 bases between. The CDR3 covers 12 residues. Germline CDR1 is MNHNY and CDR2 is SVGAGI (reference sequence). The CDR3 DNA is TGTGCCAGCCGGGGATTGGGCTACGAGCAGTACTTC. This gives the protein CASRGLGYEQYF.

The chain couples TRBV5-4 to TRBJ2-5; D unresolved. The tail of the sequence fits TRBJ2-7 better, so the J call may be wrong. CDR1 is SGHNT, CDR2 YYREEE, per germline (reference sequence). There are 13 residues in the CDR3. The CDR3 DNA is TGTGCCAGCAGCCTCCGGGCTGACTACGAGCAGTACTTC. Translated: CASSLRADYEQYF.